These 24 T cell receptor beta chains were all obtained from the same sample, sequenced in a study of blood T cell repertoires in COVID-19. Data came from immunoSEQ multiplex PCR; TCRdb stores just in-frame clones and leaves some out. The table shows about 68,000 clones, with 80% to 85% occurring only once. Sequenced: peripheral blood. The origin of the receptors is a man aged 50-60 years with active COVID-19.

The V and J genes are TRBV27 and TRBJ2-7, with 9 bases identical to TRBD2. The CDR3 sequence is 14 residues long. J lost 4 bases, V lost 5 bases, and 6 bases had no gene match. Germline loops: CDR1 MNHEY, CDR2 SMNVEV (reference sequence). The CDR3, as DNA: TGTGCCAGCAGTCTTAGCGGGAGCTTGTACGAGCAGTACTTC. The encoded protein is CASSLSGSLYEQYF.

The chain uses TRBV7-2 and TRBJ2-1; tentatively, D is TRBD1 (5 bases). The germline V gene encodes CDR1 SGHTA and CDR2 FQGNSA. The CDR3 contains 14 residues. V dropped 5 bases and J dropped 7 bases, with 15 bases sitting between them. The DNA of the CDR3 is TGTGCCAGCAGCCATCAGGGAATGTGGAATGAGCAGTTCTTC. This sequence encodes CASSHQGMWNEQFF.

The rearrangement joins TRBV11-2 to TRBJ2-7; 7 bases line up with TRBD1. V was clipped by 3 bases and J by 3 bases; unmatched bases: 8. The CDR3 totals 15 residues. CDR1 SGHAT and CDR2 FQNNGV come from the germline V gene. The CDR3 loop is CASSLDPGGYYEQYF. CDR3 DNA: TGTGCCAGCAGCTTGGACCCAGGGGGATACTACGAGCAGTACTTC.

The gene calls are TRBV4-2 and TRBJ2-3; 11 nucleotides line up with TRBD2. CDR3 length: 19 residues. CDR1 is LGHNA and CDR2 is YNFKEQ in the germline V gene. Trimming took 0 bases from V and 5 from J; bases not matched to a gene: 13. CDR3 loop: CASSQDSPTLAGGGDTQYF. The CDR3 DNA sequence: TGTGCCAGCAGCCAAGATTCTCCTACCCTAGCGGGGGGCGGAGATACGCAGTATTTT.

The chain recombines TRBV11-2 with TRBJ1-1; perhaps TRBD1 as D (5 bases). This CDR3 has 14 amino acids. The V gene lost 4 bases and the J gene lost 4 bases, with 13 bases spanning the gap. Germline CDR1 reads SGHAT; CDR2 reads FQNNGV. CDR3 in DNA: TGTGCCAGCAGCTCCGGCAGCGGGGGCACTGAAGCTTTCTTT. It encodes CASSSGSGGTEAFF.

The chain employs TRBV2 and TRBJ1-2; 10 bases fit TRBD1. Losses at the gene ends were 6 bases for V and 8 bases for J; bases not matched to a gene: 9. Germline V gene lookup returns CDR1 SNHLY and CDR2 FYNNEI. This CDR3 comprises 14 residues. The CDR3 sequence: CASRPRTGGGGYTF. In DNA, the CDR3 is TGTGCCAGCAGGCCTAGGACAGGGGGTGGCGGCTACACCTTC.

The V gene is TRBV19, the J gene TRBJ1-2; TRBD1 matches 7 bases. Germline CDR1 LNHDA, CDR2 SQIVND (reference sequence). The CDR3 has 14 amino acids. The J segment lost 4 bases and the V segment lost 7 bases, leaving 9 bases of the junction unmatched. In nucleotides, the CDR3 is TGTGCCAGTAACCCCACGACAGGGCCCTATGGCTACACCTTC. This codes for CASNPTTGPYGYTF.

The rearrangement uses TRBV21-1 and TRBJ1-1. TRBV21-1 is flagged as a pseudogene. The CDR3 spans 15 residues. The CDR3 nucleotides read TGTGCCAGCAGCAAGCGCGCCGGGGGGGCCACTGAAGCTTTCTTT. Amino acids: CASSKRAGGATEAFF.

This rearrangement joins TRBV2 to TRBJ2-3; TRBD2 aligns across 12 bases. The V gene end was trimmed by 4 bases and the J gene end by 1 base; junction bases not matched to a gene: 3. Germline V gives CDR1 SNHLY, CDR2 FYNNEI. The CDR3 has 16 amino acids. The chain's CDR3 is CASSGTSGTRTDTQYF. The CDR3 nucleotides are TGTGCCAGCAGTGGGACTAGCGGGACCCGCACAGATACGCAGTATTTT. Filled out from reference TRBV2 and TRBJ2-3, the complete variable domain reads EPEVTQTPSHQVTQMGQEVILRCVPISNHLYFYWYRQILGQKVEFLVSFYNNEISEKSEIFDDQFSVERPDGSNFTLKIRSTKLEDSAMYFCASSGTSGTRTDTQYFGPGTRLTVL.

The rearrangement links TRBV5-1 to TRBJ2-3; D unresolved. The germline V and J ends were trimmed by 0 bases and 6 bases, with 17 bases remaining between them. CDR3 length: 16 amino acids. CDR1 is SGHRS, CDR2 YFSETQ, per germline. CDR3: CASSLASTSAGDTQYF. CDR3 bases: TGCGCCAGCAGCTTGGCCAGCACTTCAGCCGGGGATACGCAGTATTTT.

This clone was seen more than once but under ten times. The chain combines TRBV3-1 (or the pseudogene TRBV3-2) with TRBJ2-7; D uncertain. This CDR3 has 14 residues. Germline values: CDR1 LGHDT, CDR2 YNNKEL (reference sequence). V gave up 0 bases and J gave up 3 bases, with 9 bases separating them. The CDR3 spells CASSQDLKHYEQYF. DNA of the CDR3: TGTGCCAGCAGCCAAGATCTAAAGCACTACGAGCAGTACTTC.

In its sample, this clone was seen once. This chain links TRBV7-2 with TRBJ2-3; 11 bases are a match to TRBD2. The junction had 2 bases not matched to a gene; V was cut back by 2 bases and J by 4 bases. Germline V gives CDR1 SGHTA, CDR2 FQGNSA. The CDR3 extends over 15 amino acids. The CDR3 loop reads CASSLLAGGSDTQYF. CDR3 DNA: TGTGCCAGCAGCTTACTAGCGGGGGGATCAGATACGCAGTATTTT.

This clone was picked up a small number of times. The rearrangement uses TRBV24-1 and TRBJ2-5; TRBD2 aligns across 10 bases. Germline assignment: CDR1 KGHDR and CDR2 SFDVKD. J gave up 1 base and V 2 bases, and 3 bases lay outside the gene matches. The CDR3 is 16 residues long. CDR3 DNA: TGTGCCACCAGTGATTCCATAGCGGGGGGCCAAGAGACCCAGTACTTC. This encodes CATSDSIAGGQETQYF.

The chain uses TRBV19 and TRBJ2-1; TRBD2 is a possible D gene (6 bases). The CDR3 totals 17 residues. Trimming pared 5 bases from V and 0 bases from J, leaving 17 bases between. CDR1 and CDR2 (germline): LNHDA, SQIVND (reference sequence). The CDR3 loop is CASSPYGGSSSYNEQFF. The CDR3 bases are TGTGCCAGTAGTCCCTATGGGGGGTCGAGCTCCTACAATGAGCAGTTCTTC.

The chain is built from TRBV2 and TRBJ1-4, with a weak D call TRBD1 (6 bases). This CDR3 spans 14 amino acids. Germline V gene sequence: CDR1 SNHLY, CDR2 FYNNEI. Trimming took off 8 bases at V and 10 bases at J, with 20 bases between the two ends. In DNA, the CDR3 is TGTGCCAGCTGTAGCGAGTCAGGGGAGGGAAAACTGTTTTTT. The encoded protein is CASCSESGEGKLFF.

This clone was seen more than once but under ten times. J is TRBJ2-1 and V is TRBV27; 8 bases agree with TRBD1. Per the germline V gene, CDR1 is MNHEY and CDR2 is SMNVEV (reference sequence). CDR3 length: 17 amino acids. V was pared by 7 bases and J by 6 bases, with 17 bases of the junction left unmatched. For the CDR3, the DNA is TGTGCCAGCAAACCCGTCCCCCCGGGACAGGAGTCCAATGAGCAGTTCTTC. This translates into CASKPVPPGQESNEQFF.

This chain links TRBV6-6 with TRBJ2-7; weak D call: TRBD1 (5 bases). The CDR3 loop spans 13 amino acids. Germline V gene sequence: CDR1 MNHNY, CDR2 SVGAGI (reference sequence). V was clipped by 7 bases and J by 2 bases, with 12 bases between them. CDR3 sequence: CASTGIQAYEQYF. DNA for the CDR3: TGTGCCAGCACAGGGATTCAAGCCTACGAGCAGTACTTC.

Only one count was recorded for this clone. This chain uses TRBV9 with TRBJ1-1; maybe TRBD1 (5 bases). CDR3 length: 16 amino acids. CDR1 is SGDLS, CDR2 YYNGEE, per germline. The V end lost 0 bases, the J end lost 3 bases, and 15 bases lay between the germline ends. The CDR3 bases are TGTGCCAGCAGCGTAGAAAGGGACTCGGGGCACACTGAAGCTTTCTTT. It codes for CASSVERDSGHTEAFF.

The rearrangement links TRBV2 to TRBJ1-2; D may be TRBD1 (5 bases). V was pared by 1 base and J by 4 bases, with 16 bases between. This CDR3 spans 16 amino acids. CDR1 SNHLY and CDR2 FYNNEI come from the germline V gene. The CDR3, as DNA: TGTGCCAGCAGTGAAGGTGGGGCCACGGCTGGCTATGGCTACACCTTC. Protein: CASSEGGATAGYGYTF.

This chain links TRBV27 with TRBJ2-3, with D perhaps matching TRBD1 (6 bases). Deletions cut 5 bases from V and 1 base from J, with 13 bases between. Germline V lookup: CDR1 MNHEY, CDR2 SMNVEV (reference sequence). The CDR3 is 15 amino acids. This CDR3 reads CASSTGSRGTDTQYF. Written as DNA, the CDR3 is TGTGCCAGCAGTACAGGGAGTCGGGGCACAGATACGCAGTATTTT.

The rearrangement links TRBV11-3 to TRBJ2-1; TRBD2 is a possible D gene (5 bases). Trimming pared 0 bases from V and 8 bases from J, leaving 5 bases between. The germline V gene has CDR1 SGHNT and CDR2 YENEEA. The CDR3 extends over 12 amino acids. The CDR3 protein is CASSLDGDEQFF. The CDR3 nucleotides read TGTGCCAGCAGCTTAGACGGGGATGAGCAGTTCTTC.

Only a few counts were recorded for this clone. Germline is not matched at one junction end, which may reflect a read error. This chain joins TRBV7-7 and TRBJ2-1, with 9 bases that match TRBD2. The CDR3 sequence is 16 residues long. Germline V gives CDR1 SSHAT, CDR2 FNYEAQ (reference sequence). CDR3 bases: TGTGCTAGCAGCCCTTTAGCGGGAGCGGCTTACAATGAGCAGTTCTTC. Amino acids: CASSPLAGAAYNEQFF.

This chain uses TRBV9 with TRBJ1-5, with D maybe TRBD1 (5 bases). The CDR3 contains 14 residues. V shed 0 bases and J shed 4 bases, with 8 bases lying between them. Germline V gene lookup returns CDR1 SGDLS and CDR2 YYNGEE. As DNA, the CDR3 is TGTGCCAGCAGCGTAGATGGGGGGAATCAGCCCCAGCATTTT. Protein sequence: CASSVDGGNQPQHF. Using reference TRBV9 and TRBJ1-5 for the parts outside the CDR3, the full variable domain is DSGVTQTPKHLITATGQRVTLRCSPRSGDLSVYWYQQSLDQGLQFLIQYYNGEERAKGNILERFSAQQFPDLHSELNLSSLELGDSALYFCASSVDGGNQPQHFGDGTRLSIL.

CDR3 nucleotide sequence: TGCAGTCCCACGGTATTAGATACGCAGTATTTT. This encodes CSPTVLDTQYF. This chain joins TRBV20-1 and TRBJ2-3; D gene ambiguous. The CDR3 covers 11 residues. V shed 8 bases and J shed 5 bases, with 11 bases lying between them. In germline, CDR1 is DFQATT, CDR2 SNEGSKA (reference sequence).